This entry describes one TCR beta chain. The data derive from a study of blood T cell repertoires in COVID-19. As processed by the authors: Researchers report that nucleated cell counts were estimated from reference gene primer amplification. Sequenced by immunoSEQ multiplex PCR; TCRdb stores in-frame clones only, minus some. The V and J calls and clone size were taken over from that table, and D and trimming were inferred from the DNA. The sample contains 60,000 to 70,000 clones, around 80% of which appear only once. Between the trimmed V and J ends, which lost 5 bases and 2 bases, there was a span of 10 bases. The CDR3 totals 15 residues. From germline, CDR1 is MNHEY and CDR2 SMNVEV (reference sequence).

Sequenced sample: peripheral blood. The source is a man older than 75 with acute or convalescent COVID-19. The chain combines TRBV27 with TRBJ2-6; D possibly corresponds to TRBD1 (6 bases). The CDR3 DNA follows: TGTGCCAGCAGTGGACAGTTCGCTGGGGCCAACGTCCTGACTTTC. Its translation is CASSGQFAGANVLTF.